These T cell receptor beta chains were read from a single sample in a study of cytomegalovirus exposure and HLA in healthy donors. The assay was immunoSEQ multiplex PCR, and TCRdb's table has in-frame clones only and misses some. The sample has 130,000 or so clones, 65% to 90% seen once. Sequencing was carried out using PBMCs. The receptors shown here come from a woman aged 40-49 years in good health and CMV-seronegative. The CDR3 runs from the conserved cysteine through the conserved F or W.

v_gene	j_gene	CDR3aa
TRBV5-4	TRBJ2-5	CASSQFDRPAQETQYF
TRBV20-1	TRBJ1-3	CSAVRHDTIYF
TRBV29-1	TRBJ2-2	CSVHSGGNTGELFF
TRBV6-1	TRBJ1-1	CASREGQINTEAFF
TRBV18	TRBJ1-1	CASSPAWGVSTEAFF
TRBV15	TRBJ1-2	CATSRAQGGSGYTF
TRBV27	TRBJ1-2	CASRTGFSGYTF
TRBV10-2	TRBJ1-1	CASSGVGTGITEAFF
TRBV4-1	TRBJ1-2	CASSQDRTVANYGYTF
TRBV29-1	TRBJ2-3	CSVDGGTSGGAPLDTQYF
TRBV4-1	TRBJ1-5	CASSQAGTGLNQPQHF
TRBV4-1	TRBJ1-2	CASSQVGQGMGGYTF
TRBV7-9	TRBJ2-7	CASSLGDYRAREQYF
TRBV4-3	TRBJ2-7	CASSQDKTSGYEQYF
TRBV18	TRBJ1-1	CASSPLLGTGNTEAFF
TRBV5-4	TRBJ1-2	CASSLAGAVGYTF
TRBV5-1	TRBJ2-1	CASSLGGLAGAQAGEQFF
TRBV7-9	TRBJ1-1	CASSPAGQGRIADEAFF
TRBV27	TRBJ1-2	CASSLAGAYGYTF
TRBV4-2	.	CASSQDQTYASYEQYF
TRBV18	TRBJ1-1	CASSPQRQEAFF
TRBV10-2	TRBJ2-5	CASSESTAGGQETQYF
TRBV11-2	TRBJ1-1	CASSPLFGRAEAFF
TRBV5-1	TRBJ1-1	CASRPPTGQRTEAFF
TRBV4-2	TRBJ2-3	CASSLGGTASTDTQYF
TRBV7-8	TRBJ1-2	CASSSLTNYGYTF
TRBV11-2	TRBJ1-1	CASSLTGGAGTEAFF
TRBV29-1	TRBJ1-2	CSVEGTRLYGYTF
TRBV5-4	.	CASSLGLAGANYEQYF
TRBV5-7	TRBJ1-4	CASSSLSRGQYEKLFF
TRBV7-8	TRBJ2-5	CASSLIGFAGGWETQYF
TRBV5-1	TRBJ1-2	CASSYDGGMNYGYTF
TRBV4-1	TRBJ2-5	CASSQGRGGETQYF
TRBV11-3	TRBJ2-2	CASSLGDRGRRTGELFF
TRBV6-1	TRBJ1-2	CASSPSRDNYGYTF
TRBV19	TRBJ1-2	CASSVLDTGRGYTF
TRBV30	TRBJ2-1	CALLEIDEQFF
TRBV7-8	TRBJ2-7	CASSFRDRVYEQYF
TRBV7-6	TRBJ2-1	CASSRLTSGIAHNEQFF
TRBV5-1	TRBJ2-1	CASSLDGSGRINEQFF
TRBV7-3	TRBJ2-3	CASSWGQNKADTQYF
TRBV2	TRBJ2-7	CASSRTGSGGEQYF
TRBV5-4	TRBJ2-7	CASSLSPLLAGGSYEQYF
TRBV6-5	TRBJ1-1	CASSYQGATRTTEAFF